This entry lists 24 T cell receptor beta chains sequenced from one sample in a study of blood T cell repertoires in COVID-19. Profiling relied on immunoSEQ multiplex PCR, and the TCRdb table lists in-frame clones only, not all of them. The table records about 170,000 clones, just under 85% of them present only once. Sequencing was performed on peripheral blood. These receptors were collected from a man aged 40-49 years who had recovered from COVID-19.

The chain couples TRBV7-8 to TRBJ2-7, with D uncertain. V shed 1 base and J shed 5 bases, with 12 bases lying between them. This CDR3 contains 14 residues. Germline CDR1 SGHVS, CDR2 FQNEAQ. CDR3 sequence (DNA): TGTGCCAGCAGCTTAGAGCCGACTCTGCACGAGCAGTACTTC. Translating gives CASSLEPTLHEQYF. Complete variable domain (other parts from reference TRBV7-8 and TRBJ2-7): GAGVSQSPRYKVAKRGQDVALRCDPISGHVSLFWYQQALGQGPEFLTYFQNEAQLDKSGLPSDRFFAERPEGSVSTLKIQRTQQEDSAVYLCASSLEPTLHEQYFGPGTRLTVT.

The chain combines TRBV27 with TRBJ2-3; the D gene is possibly TRBD1 (7 bases). Germline CDR1 reads MNHEY; CDR2 reads SMNVEV (reference sequence). Trimming cost V 6 bases and J 5 bases, with 12 bases left between them. The CDR3 sequence is 13 residues long. The CDR3 sequence is CASSSGGRDTQYF. The CDR3 DNA is TGTGCCAGCAGCTCAGGGGGGAGAGATACGCAGTATTTT.

This sequence joins TRBV19 and TRBJ2-1, with 9 nucleotides matching TRBD2. Germline V gene sequence: CDR1 LNHDA, CDR2 SQIVND (reference sequence). The trim removed 5 bases at V and 5 bases at J, leaving 7 bases unmatched. The CDR3 contains 15 residues. The CDR3 region has the DNA TGTGCCAGTAGTGGCGGGGGGGCCGGTGACAATGAGCAGTTCTTC. It encodes CASSGGGAGDNEQFF. The full variable domain, its missing parts supplied by reference TRBV19 and TRBJ2-1, is DGGITQSPKYLFRKEGQNVTLSCEQNLNHDAMYWYRQDPGQGLRLIYYSQIVNDFQKGDIAEGYSVSREKKESFPLTVTSAQKNPTAFYLCASSGGGAGDNEQFFGPGTRLTVL.

This clone appeared a single time. The genes are TRBV5-4 and TRBJ2-7; 12 nucleotides match TRBD2. V was clipped by 3 bases and J by 2 bases; unmatched bases: 6. This CDR3 spans 16 amino acids. Germline-derived CDR1 and CDR2 are SGHNT and YYREEE (reference sequence). The CDR3 loop reads CASSSGLAGPTYEQYF. For the CDR3, the DNA is TGTGCCAGCAGCTCAGGACTAGCGGGACCCACCTACGAGCAGTACTTC.

This rearrangement joins TRBV5-5 to TRBJ2-2; maybe TRBD1 (6 bases). CDR1 SGHKS and CDR2 YYEKEE come from the germline V gene (reference sequence). This CDR3 is built from 17 residues. V was shortened by 4 bases and J by 0 bases, with 16 bases between the two germline ends. The CDR3 region is CASSPPKTGANTGELFF. CDR3 nucleotide sequence: TGTGCCAGCAGCCCCCCAAAGACAGGCGCGAACACCGGGGAGCTGTTTTTT.

This clone appeared a single time. This rearrangement joins TRBV7-9 to TRBJ2-1, with a possible D match to TRBD2 (5 bases). CDR1 is SEHNR, CDR2 FQNEAQ, per germline (reference sequence). This CDR3 spans 12 amino acids. V was pared by 2 bases and J by 9 bases, with 8 bases between. Here the CDR3 DNA reads TGTGCCAGCAGCTTAACTAGTTCTGAGCAGTTCTTC. The encoded protein is CASSLTSSEQFF.

The chain links TRBV5-1 to TRBJ2-2, with TRBD2 matching 8 bases. The CDR3 contains 15 residues. Germline V gene data show CDR1 as SGHRS and CDR2 as YFSETQ. Trimming took 1 base from V and 5 from J; bases not matched to a gene: 4. This CDR3 is CASSLSGRSTGELFF. DNA of the CDR3: TGCGCCAGCAGCTTGAGCGGGAGATCTACCGGGGAGCTGTTTTTT. Drawing the rest from reference TRBV5-1 and TRBJ2-2, the complete variable domain is KAGVTQTPRYLIKTRGQQVTLSCSPISGHRSVSWYQQTPGQGLQFLFEYFSETQRNKGNFPGRFSGRQFSNSRSEMNVSTLELGDSALYLCASSLSGRSTGELFFGEGSRLTVL.

The chain is built from TRBV30 and TRBJ2-6; no reliable D call. Trimming cost V 1 base and J 5 bases, with 6 bases left between them. This CDR3 spans 13 amino acids. Germline V CDR1 and CDR2: GTSNPN, SVGIG (reference sequence). The CDR3 DNA reads TGTGCCTGGAGTGCCCTAAGGGCCAACGTCCTGACTTTC. Its protein product is CAWSALRANVLTF.

CDR3 residues: CATRRGGQSNNEQFF. CDR3 in DNA: TGTGCCACTCGGAGGGGGGGCCAATCGAACAATGAGCAGTTCTTC. The rearrangement joins TRBV5-6 to TRBJ2-1; D is possibly TRBD2 (7 bases). V gave up 9 bases and J gave up 5 bases, with 21 bases separating them. Looked up from germline, CDR1 is SGHDT and CDR2 is YYEEEE. This CDR3 is 15 amino acids long. Complete variable domain (other parts from reference TRBV5-6 and TRBJ2-1): DAGVTQSPTHLIKTRGQQVTLRCSPKSGHDTVSWYQQALGQGPQFIFQYYEEEERQRGNFPDRFSGHQFPNYSSELNVNALLLGDSALYLCATRRGGQSNNEQFFGPGTRLTVL.

This rearrangement joins TRBV4-3 to TRBJ1-2, with D possibly being TRBD1 (5 bases). Trimming took off 0 bases at V and 4 bases at J, with 12 bases between the two ends. CDR1 is LGHNA and CDR2 is YSLEER in the germline V gene. This CDR3 is built from 15 residues. The CDR3 nucleotides are TGCGCCAGCAGCCAAGATTGGCAGGGTGCCTATGGCTACACCTTC. This sequence encodes CASSQDWQGAYGYTF.

The J gene is TRBJ2-3, the V gene TRBV27; 7 bases agree with TRBD2. This CDR3 has 16 residues. Germline V CDR1 and CDR2: MNHEY, SMNVEV (reference sequence). The J segment lost 5 bases and the V segment lost 0 bases, leaving 8 bases of the junction unmatched. The chain's CDR3 is CASSLSNGLGGDTQYF. CDR3 in DNA: TGTGCCAGCAGTTTATCGAACGGACTAGGCGGAGATACGCAGTATTTT.

J is TRBJ1-1 and V is TRBV4-1, with D possibly matching TRBD1 (6 bases). The CDR3 contains 14 residues. V was cut by 0 bases and J by 5 bases, with 10 bases left in between. CDR1 is MGHRA, CDR2 YSYEKL, per germline. The CDR3 DNA is TGCGCCAGCAGCCAAGATAGGGGGTATACTGAAGCTTTCTTT. This encodes CASSQDRGYTEAFF.

The rearrangement joins TRBV6-5 to TRBJ1-1; the match to TRBD1 covers 7 bases. The CDR3 covers 14 residues. With 0 bases clipped from V and 9 bases from J, the junction kept 7 bases outside the gene matches. The V gene's germline CDR1 is MNHEY and CDR2 SVGAGI. In DNA form, the CDR3 reads TGTGCCAGCAGTTACTCCCCCGGACAGGTCAAAGCTTTCTTT. Residues: CASSYSPGQVKAFF.

The chain employs TRBV15 and TRBJ1-5, with TRBD1 matching over 7 bases. The CDR3 is 16 amino acids. With 3 bases clipped from V and 5 bases from J, the junction kept 10 bases outside the gene matches. In germline, CDR1 is LNHNV, CDR2 YYDKDF (reference sequence). CDR3 bases: TGTGCCACCAGCAGTCAAGGGGGCAGGGTACATCAGCCCCAGCATTTT. Its protein product is CATSSQGGRVHQPQHF.

The chain links TRBV7-8 to TRBJ1-1, with 9 bases that match TRBD1. This CDR3 contains 15 residues. Trimming removed 5 bases from V and 4 bases from J; junction bases left unmatched: 8. Germline CDR1 and CDR2: SGHVS and FQNEAQ. The CDR3 region has the DNA TGTGCCAGCAGCGCCAGGGGACAGGGCAGCACTGAAGCTTTCTTT. Translation: CASSARGQGSTEAFF.

V usage is TRBV16 and J usage is TRBJ1-3; D possibly corresponds to TRBD1 (5 bases). Germline loops: CDR1 KGHSY, CDR2 FQNENV. This CDR3 region has 14 residues. Trimming left V 2 bases short and J 2 bases short, with 7 bases between. The CDR3 nucleotides are TGTGCCAGCAGCCAAGGGGGGACTGGAAACACCATATATTTT. It specifies CASSQGGTGNTIYF. The whole variable domain, filled in from reference TRBV16 and TRBJ1-3, reads GEEVAQTPKHLVRGEGQKAKLYCAPIKGHSYVFWYQQVLKNEFKFLISFQNENVFDETGMPKERFSAKCLPNSPCSLEIQATKLEDSAVYFCASSQGGTGNTIYFGEGSWLTVV.

V is TRBV9 and J is TRBJ2-5, with D perhaps TRBD2 (5 bases). From germline, CDR1 is SGDLS and CDR2 YYNGEE. V was shortened by 0 bases and J by 3 bases, with 9 bases between the two germline ends. CDR3 length: 14 amino acids. The CDR3 is CASSVGSVKETQYF. The CDR3 coding sequence is TGTGCCAGCAGCGTAGGTAGCGTAAAAGAGACCCAGTACTTC.

The gene calls are TRBV20-1 and TRBJ1-1; D is perhaps TRBD1 (5 bases). Germline V gene sequence: CDR1 DFQATT, CDR2 SNEGSKA (reference sequence). Trimming shortened V by 3 bases and J by 4 bases, and 12 bases separated the two germline ends. The CDR3 has 13 amino acids. CDR3 in DNA: TGCAGTGCTAGTCCCGACAGTCCCACTGAAGCTTTCTTT. Its protein product is CSASPDSPTEAFF.

This clone is a singleton in its sample. The chain uses TRBV30 and TRBJ1-5; the D is unclear. Trimming shortened V by 2 bases and J by 6 bases, and 14 bases separated the two germline ends. Germline CDR1 and CDR2: GTSNPN and SVGIG (reference sequence). CDR3 length: 14 residues. The CDR3 spells CAWSFPDGGQPQHF. DNA for the CDR3: TGTGCCTGGAGTTTCCCCGATGGAGGTCAGCCCCAGCATTTT. Together with reference TRBV30 and TRBJ1-5, the CDR3 gives the full variable domain: SQTIHQWPATLVQPVGSPLSLECTVEGTSNPNLYWYRQAAGRGLQLLFYSVGIGQISSEVPQNLSASRPQDRQFILSSKKLLLSDSGFYLCAWSFPDGGQPQHFGDGTRLSIL.

The J gene is TRBJ1-1, the V gene TRBV9, with D unclear. V lost 3 bases, J lost 1 base, and 7 bases lay in between. The CDR3 runs 13 residues. CDR1 is SGDLS, CDR2 YYNGEE, per germline. The CDR3 here is CASSARWNTEAFF. The CDR3 DNA is TGTGCCAGCAGCGCTAGGTGGAACACTGAAGCTTTCTTT. Complete variable domain (other parts from reference TRBV9 and TRBJ1-1): DSGVTQTPKHLITATGQRVTLRCSPRSGDLSVYWYQQSLDQGLQFLIQYYNGEERAKGNILERFSAQQFPDLHSELNLSSLELGDSALYFCASSARWNTEAFFGQGTRLTVV.

This chain joins TRBV6-5 and TRBJ2-3; 7 nucleotides agree with TRBD2. V was clipped by 6 bases and J by 2 bases; unmatched bases: 8. This CDR3 is 15 amino acids long. CDR1 and CDR2 from the germline V gene are MNHEY and SVGAGI. CDR3: CASRLTGGTTDTQYF. The CDR3 DNA follows: TGTGCCAGCAGGCTTACCGGGGGGACCACAGATACGCAGTATTTT.

This clone was recorded many times. The V and J genes are TRBV19 and TRBJ2-2; D possibly corresponds to TRBD2 (5 bases). The CDR3 covers 13 residues. Germline CDR1 reads LNHDA; CDR2 reads SQIVND (reference sequence). Trimming left V 6 bases short and J 5 bases short, with 10 bases between. CDR3 nucleotides: TGTGCCAGTAGCCTCGGGGAGACCGGGGAGCTGTTTTTT. This translates into CASSLGETGELFF.

The chain carries TRBV28 and TRBJ1-1; 10 bases fit TRBD1. Germline loops: CDR1 MDHEN, CDR2 SYDVKM. The J segment lost 8 bases and the V segment lost 6 bases, leaving 9 bases of the junction unmatched. The CDR3 runs to 14 residues. In nucleotides, the CDR3 is TGTGCCAGCAGCAGTCCCGGGACAGGGGACGAAGCTTTCTTT. It codes for CASSSPGTGDEAFF. Looking up the rest from reference TRBV28 and TRBJ1-1 gives the full variable domain: DVKVTQSSRYLVKRTGEKVFLECVQDMDHENMFWYRQDPGLGLRLIYFSYDVKMKEKGDIPEGYSVSREKKERFSLILESASTNQTSMYLCASSSPGTGDEAFFGQGTRLTVV.

The J gene is TRBJ2-6, the V gene TRBV27; D is undetermined. Trimming removed 4 bases at V and 0 bases at J, with 7 bases between. The CDR3 is 15 amino acids. The germline V gene has CDR1 MNHEY and CDR2 SMNVEV (reference sequence). The CDR3 here is CASSSLGSGANVLTF. CDR3 nucleotides: TGTGCCAGCAGTTCCCTCGGCTCTGGGGCCAACGTCCTGACTTTC.